This record concerns one T cell receptor (beta chain) sequence. Its specificity is not known. This specimen belongs to a study of T cells after yellow fever vaccination. Broader study findings: Abundant bulk-population clonotypes could contaminate the FACS-sorted repertoires.

By 5'RACE template switching, TCR cDNA was produced, with a universal primer site and UMIs added in the process. TCRdb re-derived calls from the 5' RACE reads in MiXCR, one entry per CDR3 protein. This sample has under 300,000 distinct CDR3 sequences, with 5.5% to 8.5% found just once. CDR3 length: 20 residues. Germline values: CDR1 SEHNR, CDR2 FQNEAQ (reference sequence). The ends were cut back, 4 bases at V and 3 bases at J, with 29 bases in the middle. This sequence joins TRBV7-9 and TRBJ2-3, with TRBD2 as a possible D gene (6 bases). This TCR derives from a man younger than 45 who received the YFV17D yellow fever vaccine. The sequenced sample was CD4+ T cells sorted from PBMCs, obtained on the day of the yellow fever booster vaccination. For the CDR3, the DNA is TGTGCCAGCAGCTCCCATACCCCTCCAATAGCGGTCCTTGGAACAGATACGCAGTATTTT. Translation gives CASSSHTPPIAVLGTDTQYF. The entire variable domain, with the rest obtained from reference TRBV7-9 and TRBJ2-3, is as follows: DTGVSQNPRHKITKRGQNVTFRCDPISEHNRLYWYRQTLGQGPEFLTYFQNEAQLEKSRLLSDRFSAERPKGSFSTLEIQRTEQGDSAMYLCASSSHTPPIAVLGTDTQYFGPGTRLTVL.